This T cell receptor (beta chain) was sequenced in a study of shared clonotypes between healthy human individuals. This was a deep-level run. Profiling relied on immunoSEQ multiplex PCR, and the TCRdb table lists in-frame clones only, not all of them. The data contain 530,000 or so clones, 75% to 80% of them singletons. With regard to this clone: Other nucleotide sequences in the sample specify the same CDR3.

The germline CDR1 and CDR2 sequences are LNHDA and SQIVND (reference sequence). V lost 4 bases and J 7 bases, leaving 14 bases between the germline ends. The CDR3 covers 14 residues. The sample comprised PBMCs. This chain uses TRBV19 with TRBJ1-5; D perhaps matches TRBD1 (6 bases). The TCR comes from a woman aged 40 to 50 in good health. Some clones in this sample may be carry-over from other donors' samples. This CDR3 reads CASSTDSVYQPQHF. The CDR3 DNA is TGTGCCAGTAGTACGGACAGCGTGTACCAGCCCCAGCATTTT.